This TCR beta chain was obtained from a study of blood T cell repertoires in COVID-19. Study background: The United States, Italy and Spain provided the acute and convalescent COVID-19 samples. Nucleic acid was either cDNA or gDNA, and it came from T cells, B-cell-depleted T cells, or PBMCs.

Study processing details: Amplification of reference gene primers provided the estimated nucleated cell counts. This table comes from immunoSEQ multiplex PCR, and its TCRdb copy is limited to in-frame clones, with some not included. V and J calls and clone size are as listed in that table; D and trimming were resolved from the DNA. The table has about 300,000 clones, roughly 90% seen once. This clone showed up just once. Germline CDR1 and CDR2: SGHTS and YDEGEE. The CDR3 totals 14 residues. Trimming removed 3 bases from V and 2 bases from J, with 11 bases in between. The rearrangement links TRBV5-8 to TRBJ1-2; TRBD1 might be the D (6 bases). Sequences were obtained from peripheral blood. This clonotype was obtained from a man aged 18 to 29 who had recovered from COVID-19. CDR3 protein: CASSSDRTNYGYTF. The CDR3 DNA follows: TGTGCCAGCAGCTCTGACAGGACCAACTATGGCTACACCTTC.